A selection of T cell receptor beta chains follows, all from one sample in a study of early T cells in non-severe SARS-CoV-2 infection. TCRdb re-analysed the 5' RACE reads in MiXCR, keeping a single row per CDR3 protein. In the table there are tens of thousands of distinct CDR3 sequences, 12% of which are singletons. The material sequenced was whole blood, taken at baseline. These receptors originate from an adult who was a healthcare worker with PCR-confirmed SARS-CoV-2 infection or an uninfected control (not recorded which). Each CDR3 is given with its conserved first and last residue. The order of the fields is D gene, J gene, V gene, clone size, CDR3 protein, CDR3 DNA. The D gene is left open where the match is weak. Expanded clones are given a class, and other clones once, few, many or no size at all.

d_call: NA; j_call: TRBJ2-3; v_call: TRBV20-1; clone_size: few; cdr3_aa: CSARDSGRAITDTQYF; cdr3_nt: TGCAGTGCTAGAGATTCGGGAAGGGCGATCACAGATACGCAGTATTTT
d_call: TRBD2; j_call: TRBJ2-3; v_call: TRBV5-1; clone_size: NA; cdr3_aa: CASSSSGAADTQYF; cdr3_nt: TGCGCCAGCAGCTCTAGCGGGGCGGCAGATACGCAGTATTTT
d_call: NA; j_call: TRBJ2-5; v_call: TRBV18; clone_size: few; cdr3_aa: CASSPLLSETQYF; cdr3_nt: TGTGCCAGCTCACCCTTATTATCGGAGACCCAGTACTTC
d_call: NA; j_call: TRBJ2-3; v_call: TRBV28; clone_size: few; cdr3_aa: CASSLVFRGTDTQYF; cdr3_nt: TGTGCCAGCAGTTTAGTTTTCAGGGGAACAGATACGCAGTATTTT
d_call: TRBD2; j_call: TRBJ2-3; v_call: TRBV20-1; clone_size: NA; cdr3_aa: CSARDRQRGGPDTQYF; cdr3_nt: TGCAGTGCTAGAGATCGTCAGCGGGGGGGCCCAGATACGCAGTATTTT
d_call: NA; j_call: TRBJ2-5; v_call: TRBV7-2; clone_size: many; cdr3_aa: CASSLAVRETQYF; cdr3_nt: TGTGCCAGCAGCCTTGCGGTGAGGGAGACCCAGTACTTC
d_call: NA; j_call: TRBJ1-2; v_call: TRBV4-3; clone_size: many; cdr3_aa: CASSQDLGRVYGYTF; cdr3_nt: TGCGCCAGCAGCCAAGATCTCGGCAGGGTCTATGGCTACACCTTC
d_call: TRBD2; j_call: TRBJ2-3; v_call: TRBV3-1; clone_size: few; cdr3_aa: CASSQDGAGADTQYF; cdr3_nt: TGTGCCAGCAGCCAAGATGGAGCGGGGGCGGATACGCAGTATTTT
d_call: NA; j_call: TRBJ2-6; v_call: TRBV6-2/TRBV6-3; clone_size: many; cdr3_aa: CASSYSGAGANVLTF; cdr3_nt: TGTGCCAGCAGTTACTCGGGGGCTGGGGCCAACGTCCTGACTTTC
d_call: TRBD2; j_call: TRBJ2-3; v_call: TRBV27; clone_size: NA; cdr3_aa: CASSLAPTSVRTDTQYF; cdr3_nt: TGTGCCAGCAGTTTAGCACCGACTAGCGTGCGGACAGATACGCAGTATTTT
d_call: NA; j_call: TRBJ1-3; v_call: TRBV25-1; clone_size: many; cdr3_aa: CASSGVDPGNTIYF; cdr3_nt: TGTGCCAGCAGTGGGGTAGATCCTGGAAACACCATATATTTT
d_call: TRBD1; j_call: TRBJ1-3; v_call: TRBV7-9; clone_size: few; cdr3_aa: CASRQDRALGNTIYF; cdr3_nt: TGTGCCAGCAGACAAGACAGGGCCTTGGGAAACACCATATATTTT
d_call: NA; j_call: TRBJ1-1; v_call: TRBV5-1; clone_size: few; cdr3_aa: CASSLSTRNTEAFF; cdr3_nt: TGCGCCAGCAGCTTGTCGACAAGGAACACTGAAGCTTTCTTT
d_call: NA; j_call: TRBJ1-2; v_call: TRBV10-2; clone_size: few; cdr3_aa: CASSTTANYGYTF; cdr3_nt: TGCGCCAGCAGTACAACAGCTAACTATGGCTACACCTTC
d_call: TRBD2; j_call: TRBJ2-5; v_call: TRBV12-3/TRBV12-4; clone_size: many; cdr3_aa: CASSGLGGGAGETQYF; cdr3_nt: TGTGCCAGCAGTGGACTAGGCGGGGGGGCCGGAGAGACCCAGTACTTC
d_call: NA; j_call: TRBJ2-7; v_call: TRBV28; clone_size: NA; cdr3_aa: CASSFSGQVTYEQYF; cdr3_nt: TGTGCCAGCAGTTTCTCGGGACAAGTAACCTACGAGCAGTACTTC
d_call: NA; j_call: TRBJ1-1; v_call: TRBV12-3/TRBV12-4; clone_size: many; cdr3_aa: CASSLGFHITEAFF; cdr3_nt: TGTGCCAGCAGTTTAGGATTCCACATTACTGAAGCTTTCTTT
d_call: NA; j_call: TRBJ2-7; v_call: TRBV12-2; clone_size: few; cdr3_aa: CASRLAVRTYEQYF; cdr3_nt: TGTGCAAGTCGCTTAGCAGTGAGAACCTACGAGCAGTACTTC
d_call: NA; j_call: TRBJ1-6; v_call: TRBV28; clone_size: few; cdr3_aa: CASSSRKGSSPLHF; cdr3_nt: TGTGCCAGCAGTTCCAGGAAGGGAAGCTCACCCCTCCACTTT
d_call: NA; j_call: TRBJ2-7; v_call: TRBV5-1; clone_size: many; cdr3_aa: CASSLDSASTYEQYF; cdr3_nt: TGCGCCAGCAGCTTGGACAGCGCATCCACCTACGAGCAGTACTTC
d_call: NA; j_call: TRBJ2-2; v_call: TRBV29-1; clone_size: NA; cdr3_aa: CSVRDGLNTGELFF; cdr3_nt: TGCAGCGTTCGAGACGGATTAAACACCGGGGAGCTGTTTTTT
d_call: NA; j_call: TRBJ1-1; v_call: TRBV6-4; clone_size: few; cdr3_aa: CASSQKLNTEAFF; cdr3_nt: TGTGCCAGCAGTCAAAAACTGAACACTGAAGCTTTCTTT
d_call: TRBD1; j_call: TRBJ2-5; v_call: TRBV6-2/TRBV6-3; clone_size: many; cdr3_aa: CASSRGGLETQYF; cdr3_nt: TGTGCCAGCAGCCGAGGGGGCTTGGAGACCCAGTACTTC
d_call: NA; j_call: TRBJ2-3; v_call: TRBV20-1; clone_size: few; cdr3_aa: CSATGDADTQYF; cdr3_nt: TGCAGTGCTACCGGGGACGCAGATACGCAGTATTTT
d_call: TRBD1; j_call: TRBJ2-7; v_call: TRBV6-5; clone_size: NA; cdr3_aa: CASMAGTGGAGEQYF; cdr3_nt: TGTGCCAGCATGGCCGGGACAGGGGGCGCGGGAGAGCAGTACTTC
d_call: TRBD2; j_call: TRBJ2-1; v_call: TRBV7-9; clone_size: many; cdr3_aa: CASSSHIAGGVNNEQFF; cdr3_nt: TGTGCCAGCAGCTCCCATATAGCGGGGGGCGTTAACAATGAGCAGTTCTTC
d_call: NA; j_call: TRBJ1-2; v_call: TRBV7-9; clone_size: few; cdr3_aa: CASSSERYYYGYTF; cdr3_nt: TGTGCCAGCAGCTCGGAAAGATATTACTATGGCTACACCTTC
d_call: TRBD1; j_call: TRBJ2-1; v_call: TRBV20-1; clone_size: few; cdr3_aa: CSARDLQGAGEQFF; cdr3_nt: TGCAGTGCTAGAGATCTACAGGGGGCGGGCGAGCAGTTCTTC
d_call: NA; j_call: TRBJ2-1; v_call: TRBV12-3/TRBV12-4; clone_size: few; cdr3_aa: CASSSHGLYNEQFF; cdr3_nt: TGTGCCAGCAGTTCTCACGGACTGTACAATGAGCAGTTCTTC
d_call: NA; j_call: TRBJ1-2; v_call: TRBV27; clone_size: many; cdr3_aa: CASSHRRGSNYGYTF; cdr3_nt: TGTGCCAGCAGCCACAGGAGGGGGAGTAACTATGGCTACACCTTC
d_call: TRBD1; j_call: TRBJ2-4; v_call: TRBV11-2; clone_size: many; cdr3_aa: CASRSQGTKNIQYF; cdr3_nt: TGTGCCAGCAGATCACAGGGGACCAAAAACATTCAGTACTTC